One T cell receptor beta chain is described in this entry. In terms of age and location, participants ranged from roughly 18 to 90 years and lived in fewer than 30 US areas. Clinical histories supplied by participants themselves formed the basis of cohort assignment. This CDR3 is built from 16 residues. The sample belongs to a study of blood T cell repertoires in COVID-19. Original handling: Amplified reference gene primers provided the basis for estimating nucleated cell counts. The assay was immunoSEQ multiplex PCR, and TCRdb's table has in-frame clones only and misses some. That table gives V, J and clone size, and the DNA gave D and trimming. The sample gives fewer than 350,000 clones, around 91% of which show up once; about 1.7% is in the top ten.

This clonotype was obtained from a woman aged 18-29 years with acute COVID-19. The V gene is TRBV12-1, the J gene TRBJ2-7; the DNA was not compared with TRBD2, the D call given in the table. TRBV12-1 is given as a pseudogene. Sequencing used PBMCs or T cells enriched from blood (not recorded which). The CDR3 spells CASSTVYSGPTYEQYF. The CDR3 region has the DNA TGTGCCAGCAGCACCGTTTATAGCGGGCCTACCTACGAGCAGTACTTC.